The following is a T cell receptor beta chain sequence with its context. The data stem from a study of shared clonotypes between healthy human individuals. Whole-study context: There were three CD4 naive, three CD4 memory, two CD8 naive and one CD8 memory plates per donor.

The V end lost 2 bases, the J end lost 7 bases, and 16 bases lay between the germline ends. CDR3 length equals 15 residues. CDR1 is SGHNT, CDR2 YYREEE, per germline (reference sequence). Libraries were prepared by immunoSEQ multiplex PCR; TCRdb keeps only in-frame clonotypes and omits some of them. Counted here are about 1.1 million clones, approximately 80% occurring once; the ten biggest clones make up approximately 0.52%. The sample was memory CD4+ T cells from PBMCs. Described subset: CD45RA-negative fraction. The genes are TRBV5-4 and TRBJ2-1; maybe TRBD2 (5 bases). The source is a man between 18 and 35 years old in good health. Some clones in this sample may be carry-over from other donors' samples. The CDR3, as DNA: TGTGCCAGCAGCTTTAGCATCGGGGTGTGGAATGAGCAGTTCTTC. Its protein is CASSFSIGVWNEQFF.